Listed below are T cell receptor beta chains from one sample, sequenced in a study of T cell responses to AZD1222 COVID-19 vaccine. The protocol was immunoSEQ multiplex PCR, while the TCRdb copy is restricted to in-frame clones and leaves out a portion. The table lists over 100,000 clones, about 88% of them singletons. The sequenced sample was peripheral blood, obtained on day 0 of AZD1222 vaccination. Receptors originate from an adult in good health. Each CDR3 is given with its conserved first and last residue. The D gene is left open where the match is weak. Not every row has a clone size; where given, it reads once, few, many or a size class.

clone_size	v_call	cdr3_length	j_call	d_call	cdr3_aa	cdr3_nt
.	TRBV9	13	TRBJ2-3	.	CASSPQLGSSQYF	TGTGCCAGCAGCCCGCAACTTGGCAGCTCGCAGTATTTT
.	TRBV7-2	14	TRBJ2-7	.	CASSRRAGGGEQYF	TGTGCCAGCAGCCGTAGGGCAGGGGGAGGCGAGCAGTACTTC
once	TRBV19	13	TRBJ1-5	.	CASSIRVNQPQHF	TGTGCCAGTAGTATTAGGGTTAATCAGCCCCAGCATTTT
.	TRBV7-9	16	TRBJ2-7	.	CASSRGRDRFTYEQYF	TGTGCCAGCAGCAGGGGGAGGGACAGATTCACCTACGAGCAGTACTTC
once	TRBV6-5	15	TRBJ1-1	TRBD1	CASSSMTGGGTEAFF	TGTGCCAGCAGTTCTATGACAGGGGGCGGCACTGAAGCTTTCTTT
few	TRBV12-3/TRBV12-4	13	TRBJ1-2	.	CASSPLYDHGYTF	TGTGCCAGCAGTCCTCTCTACGACCATGGCTACACCTTC
.	TRBV27	14	TRBJ2-3	.	CASSLYPGTDTQYF	TGTGCCAGCAGTTTATATCCAGGCACAGATACGCAGTATTTT
.	TRBV28	13	TRBJ1-1	.	CASRFTGFTEAFF	TGTGCCAGCAGGTTCACAGGGTTCACTGAAGCTTTCTTT
.	TRBV5-1	16	TRBJ1-6	.	CASSWDSPTENSPLHF	TGCGCCAGCAGCTGGGATTCGCCGACAGAGAATTCACCCCTCCACTTT
.	TRBV7-2	14	TRBJ1-2	.	CASSLGVTGTGYTF	TGTGCCAGCAGCTTAGGAGTAACAGGGACTGGCTACACCTTC